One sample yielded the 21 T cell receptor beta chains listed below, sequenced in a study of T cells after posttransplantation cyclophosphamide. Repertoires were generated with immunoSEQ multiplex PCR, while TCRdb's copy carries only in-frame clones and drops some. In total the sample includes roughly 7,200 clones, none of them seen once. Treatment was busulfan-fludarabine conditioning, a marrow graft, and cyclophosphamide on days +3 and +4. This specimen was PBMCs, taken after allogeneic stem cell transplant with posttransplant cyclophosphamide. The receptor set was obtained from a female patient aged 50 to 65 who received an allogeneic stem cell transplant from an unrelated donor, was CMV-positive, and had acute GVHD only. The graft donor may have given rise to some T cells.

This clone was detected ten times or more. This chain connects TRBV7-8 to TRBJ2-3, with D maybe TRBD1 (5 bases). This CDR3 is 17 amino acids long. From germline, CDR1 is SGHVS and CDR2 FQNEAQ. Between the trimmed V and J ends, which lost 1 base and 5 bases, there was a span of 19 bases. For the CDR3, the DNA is TGTGCCAGCAGCTTAGTTCTATCGGCAGGGCCGGGAGATACGCAGTATTTT. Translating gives CASSLVLSAGPGDTQYF.

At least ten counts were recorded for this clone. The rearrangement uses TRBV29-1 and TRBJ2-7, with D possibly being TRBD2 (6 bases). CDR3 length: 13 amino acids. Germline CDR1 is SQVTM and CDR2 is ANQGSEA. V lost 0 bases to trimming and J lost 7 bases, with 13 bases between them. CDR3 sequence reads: CSVEDRGTPEQYF. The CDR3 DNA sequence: TGCAGCGTTGAAGACCGCGGGACTCCAGAGCAGTACTTC.

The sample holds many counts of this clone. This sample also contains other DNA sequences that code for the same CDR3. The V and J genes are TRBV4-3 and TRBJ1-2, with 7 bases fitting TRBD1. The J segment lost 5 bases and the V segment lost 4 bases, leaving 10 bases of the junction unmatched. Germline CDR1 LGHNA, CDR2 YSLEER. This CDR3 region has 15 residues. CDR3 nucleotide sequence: TGCGCCAGCAGCCCCGGGACAGAGGTTAAGTATGGCTACACCTTC. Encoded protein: CASSPGTEVKYGYTF.

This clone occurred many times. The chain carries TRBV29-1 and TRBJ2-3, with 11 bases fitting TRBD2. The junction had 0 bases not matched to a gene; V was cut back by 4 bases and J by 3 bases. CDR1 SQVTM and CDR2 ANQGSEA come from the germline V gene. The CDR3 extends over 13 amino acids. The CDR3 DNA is TGCAGCGTTGGGACTAGCGGGACAGATACGCAGTATTTT. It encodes CSVGTSGTDTQYF.

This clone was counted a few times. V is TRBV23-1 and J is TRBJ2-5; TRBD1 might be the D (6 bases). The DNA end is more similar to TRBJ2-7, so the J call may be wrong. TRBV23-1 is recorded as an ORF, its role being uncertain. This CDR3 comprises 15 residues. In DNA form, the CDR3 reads TGCGCCAGCAGTCAAACAGACAGGCCTACCTACGAGCAGTACTTC. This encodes CASSQTDRPTYEQYF.

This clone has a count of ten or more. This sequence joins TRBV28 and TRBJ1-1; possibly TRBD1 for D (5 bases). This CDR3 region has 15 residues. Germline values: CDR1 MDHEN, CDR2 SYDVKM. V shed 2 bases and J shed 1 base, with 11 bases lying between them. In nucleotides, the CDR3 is TGTGCCAGCAGTTTAACGGACACTTCGAACACTGAAGCTTTCTTT. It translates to CASSLTDTSNTEAFF. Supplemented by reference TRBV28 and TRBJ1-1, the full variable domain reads DVKVTQSSRYLVKRTGEKVFLECVQDMDHENMFWYRQDPGLGLRLIYFSYDVKMKEKGDIPEGYSVSREKKERFSLILESASTNQTSMYLCASSLTDTSNTEAFFGQGTRLTVV.

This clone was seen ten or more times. The CDR3 sequence is CSVDRGDRGNTEAFF. DNA of the CDR3: TGCAGCGTTGATAGGGGGGACAGGGGGAACACTGAAGCTTTCTTT. This chain joins TRBV29-1 and TRBJ1-1; 10 bases match TRBD1. The CDR3 loop spans 15 amino acids. Trimming removed 3 bases from V and 1 base from J; junction bases left unmatched: 5. The V gene's germline CDR1 is SQVTM and CDR2 ANQGSEA. The full variable domain, rest sourced from reference TRBV29-1 and TRBJ1-1, is SAVISQKPSRDICQRGTSLTIQCQVDSQVTMMFWYRQQPGQSLTLIATANQGSEATYESGFVIDKFPISRPNLTFSTLTVSNMSPEDSSIYLCSVDRGDRGNTEAFFGQGTRLTVV.

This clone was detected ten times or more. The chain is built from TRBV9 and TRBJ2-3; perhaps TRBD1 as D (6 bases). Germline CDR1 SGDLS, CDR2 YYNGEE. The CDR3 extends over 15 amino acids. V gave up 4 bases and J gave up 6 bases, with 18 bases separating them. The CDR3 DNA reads TGTGCCAGCAGCCCACCGGGACACCTGCGGGATACGCAGTATTTT. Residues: CASSPPGHLRDTQYF.

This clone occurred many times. The CDR3 DNA sequence: TGTGCCAGTACCCCCGGCGGGGCCAGGCGGGAGACCCAGTACTTC. This encodes CASTPGGARRETQYF. The J gene is TRBJ2-5, the V gene TRBV19; a possible D gene is TRBD2 (6 bases). The CDR3 runs 15 residues. Trimming cost V 7 bases and J 5 bases, with 20 bases left between them. Germline CDR1 is LNHDA and CDR2 is SQIVND (reference sequence). Looking up the rest from reference TRBV19 and TRBJ2-5 gives the full variable domain: DGGITQSPKYLFRKEGQNVTLSCEQNLNHDAMYWYRQDPGQGLRLIYYSQIVNDFQKGDIAEGYSVSREKKESFPLTVTSAQKNPTAFYLCASTPGGARRETQYFGPGTRLLVL.

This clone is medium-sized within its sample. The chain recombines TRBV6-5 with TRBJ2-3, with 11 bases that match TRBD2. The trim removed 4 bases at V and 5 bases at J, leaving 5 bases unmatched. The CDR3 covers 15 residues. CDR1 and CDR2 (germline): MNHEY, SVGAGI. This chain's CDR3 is CASSSGLAGLDTQYF. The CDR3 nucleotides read TGTGCCAGCAGTTCTGGACTAGCGGGTTTAGATACGCAGTATTTT.

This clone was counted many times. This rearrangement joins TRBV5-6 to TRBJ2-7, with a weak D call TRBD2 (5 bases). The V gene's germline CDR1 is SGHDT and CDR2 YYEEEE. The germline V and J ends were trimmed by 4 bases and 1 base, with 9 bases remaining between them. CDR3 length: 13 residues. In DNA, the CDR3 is TGTGCCAGCAGCCCCTCGGGATCCTACGAGCAGTACTTC. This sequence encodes CASSPSGSYEQYF.

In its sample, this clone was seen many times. As DNA, the CDR3 is TGTGCCAGCAGCCGCCGGGACATCGATAATTCACCCCTCCACTTT. It translates to CASSRRDIDNSPLHF. The chain is built from TRBV4-2 and TRBJ1-6; TRBD1 might be the D (6 bases). Germline V gene lookup returns CDR1 LGHNA and CDR2 YNFKEQ. With 4 bases removed from V and 5 bases from J, the gap between germline ends came to 12 bases. The CDR3 length is 15 residues.

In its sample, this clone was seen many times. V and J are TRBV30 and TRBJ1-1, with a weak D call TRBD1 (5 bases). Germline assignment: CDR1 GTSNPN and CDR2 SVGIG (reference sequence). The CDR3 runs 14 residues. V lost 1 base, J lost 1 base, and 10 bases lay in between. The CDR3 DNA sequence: TGTGCCTGGAGTGGGGGGGTTCAGAACACTGAAGCTTTCTTT. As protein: CAWSGGVQNTEAFF.

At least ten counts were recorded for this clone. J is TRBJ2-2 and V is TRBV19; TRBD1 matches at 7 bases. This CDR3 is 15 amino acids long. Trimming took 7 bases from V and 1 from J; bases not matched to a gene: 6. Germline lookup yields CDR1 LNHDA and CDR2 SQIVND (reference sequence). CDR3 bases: TGTGCCAGTAACCCCCGGGACAGGAACACCGGGGAGCTGTTTTTT. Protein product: CASNPRDRNTGELFF. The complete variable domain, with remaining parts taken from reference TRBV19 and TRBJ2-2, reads DGGITQSPKYLFRKEGQNVTLSCEQNLNHDAMYWYRQDPGQGLRLIYYSQIVNDFQKGDIAEGYSVSREKKESFPLTVTSAQKNPTAFYLCASNPRDRNTGELFFGEGSRLTVL.

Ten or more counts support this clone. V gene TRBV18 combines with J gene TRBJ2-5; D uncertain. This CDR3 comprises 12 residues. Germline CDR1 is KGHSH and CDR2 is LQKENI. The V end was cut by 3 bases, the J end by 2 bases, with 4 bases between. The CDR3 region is CASSPYQETQYF. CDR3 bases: TGTGCCAGCTCACCCTATCAAGAGACCCAGTACTTC. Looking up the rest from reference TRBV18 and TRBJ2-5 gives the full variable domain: NAGVMQNPRHLVRRRGQEARLRCSPMKGHSHVYWYRQLPEEGLKFMVYLQKENIIDESGMPKERFSAEFPKEGPSILRIQQVVRGDSAAYFCASSPYQETQYFGPGTRLLVL.

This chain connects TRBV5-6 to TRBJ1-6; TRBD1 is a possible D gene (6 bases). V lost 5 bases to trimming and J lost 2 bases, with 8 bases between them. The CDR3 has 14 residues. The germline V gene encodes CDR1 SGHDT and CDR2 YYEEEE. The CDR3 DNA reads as TGTGCCAGCAGACAGGGTCCCTATAATTCACCCCTCCACTTT. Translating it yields CASRQGPYNSPLHF.

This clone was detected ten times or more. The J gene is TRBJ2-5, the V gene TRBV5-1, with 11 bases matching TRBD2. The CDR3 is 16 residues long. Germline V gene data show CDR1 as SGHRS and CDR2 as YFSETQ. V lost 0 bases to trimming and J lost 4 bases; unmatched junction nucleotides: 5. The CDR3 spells CASSLGLAGLGETQYF. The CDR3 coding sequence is TGCGCCAGCAGCTTGGGACTAGCGGGGTTAGGAGAGACCCAGTACTTC.

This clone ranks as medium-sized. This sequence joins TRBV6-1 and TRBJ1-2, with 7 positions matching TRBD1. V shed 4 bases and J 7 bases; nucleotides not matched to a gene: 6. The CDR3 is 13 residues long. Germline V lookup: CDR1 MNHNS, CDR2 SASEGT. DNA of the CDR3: TGTGCCAGCAGTGCCCGGACAGGTCTTGGCTACACCTTC. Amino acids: CASSARTGLGYTF.

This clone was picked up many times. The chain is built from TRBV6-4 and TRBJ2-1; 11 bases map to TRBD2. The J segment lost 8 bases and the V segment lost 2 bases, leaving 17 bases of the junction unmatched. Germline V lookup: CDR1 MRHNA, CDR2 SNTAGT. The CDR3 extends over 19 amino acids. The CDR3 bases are TGTGCCAGCAGTGACCCCCCGGGACTAGCGGAAGTGGGGAGCGATGAGCAGTTCTTC. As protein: CASSDPPGLAEVGSDEQFF.

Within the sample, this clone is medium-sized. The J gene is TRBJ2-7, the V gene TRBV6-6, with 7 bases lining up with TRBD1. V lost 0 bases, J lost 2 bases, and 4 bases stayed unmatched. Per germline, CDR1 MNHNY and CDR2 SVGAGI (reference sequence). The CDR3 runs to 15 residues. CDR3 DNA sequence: TGTGCCAGCAGTTACTCGTCAGGGGGAACCTACGAGCAGTACTTC. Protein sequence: CASSYSSGGTYEQYF.

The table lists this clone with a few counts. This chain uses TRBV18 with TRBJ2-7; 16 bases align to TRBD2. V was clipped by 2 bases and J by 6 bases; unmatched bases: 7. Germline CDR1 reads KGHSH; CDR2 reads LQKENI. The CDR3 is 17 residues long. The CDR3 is CASSPGTSGRAGGEQYF. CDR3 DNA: TGTGCCAGCTCACCAGGGACTAGCGGGAGGGCCGGGGGCGAGCAGTACTTC.